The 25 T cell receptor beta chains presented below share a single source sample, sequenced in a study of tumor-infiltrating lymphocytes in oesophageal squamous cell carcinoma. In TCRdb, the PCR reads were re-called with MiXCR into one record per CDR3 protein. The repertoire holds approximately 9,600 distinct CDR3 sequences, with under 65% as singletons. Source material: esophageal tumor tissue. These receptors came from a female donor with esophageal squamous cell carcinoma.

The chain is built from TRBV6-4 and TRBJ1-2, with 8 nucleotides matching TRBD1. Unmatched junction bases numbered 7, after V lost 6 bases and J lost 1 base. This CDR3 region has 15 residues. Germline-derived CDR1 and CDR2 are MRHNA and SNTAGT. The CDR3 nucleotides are TGTGCCAGCAGCCGATCGGGACAGGATAACTATGGCTACACCTTC. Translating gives CASSRSGQDNYGYTF.

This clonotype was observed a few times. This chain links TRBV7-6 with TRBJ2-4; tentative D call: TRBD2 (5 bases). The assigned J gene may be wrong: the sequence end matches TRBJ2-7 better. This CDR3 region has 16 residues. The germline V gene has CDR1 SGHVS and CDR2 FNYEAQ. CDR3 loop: CASSPFVAGRSYEQYF. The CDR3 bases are TGTGCCAGCAGCCCTTTCGTGGCGGGCCGCTCCTACGAGCAGTACTTC.

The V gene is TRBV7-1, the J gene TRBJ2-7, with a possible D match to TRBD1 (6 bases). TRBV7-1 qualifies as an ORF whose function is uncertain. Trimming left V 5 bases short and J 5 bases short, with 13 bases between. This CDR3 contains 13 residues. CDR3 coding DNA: TGTGCCAGCAGCCCTACAGGGCTCCACGAGCAGTACTTC. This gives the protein CASSPTGLHEQYF.

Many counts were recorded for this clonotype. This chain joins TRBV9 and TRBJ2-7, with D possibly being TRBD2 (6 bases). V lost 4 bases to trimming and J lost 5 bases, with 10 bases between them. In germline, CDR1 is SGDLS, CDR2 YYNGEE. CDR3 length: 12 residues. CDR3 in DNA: TGTGCCAGCAGCTCCCGACTAGACGAGCAGTACTTC. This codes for CASSSRLDEQYF.

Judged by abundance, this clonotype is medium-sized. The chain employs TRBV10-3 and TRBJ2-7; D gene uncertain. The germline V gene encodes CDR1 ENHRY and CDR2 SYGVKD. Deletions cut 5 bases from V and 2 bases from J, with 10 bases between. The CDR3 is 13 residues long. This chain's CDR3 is CAISLGGAYEQYF. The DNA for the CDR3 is TGTGCCATCAGTTTGGGTGGGGCCTACGAGCAGTACTTC.

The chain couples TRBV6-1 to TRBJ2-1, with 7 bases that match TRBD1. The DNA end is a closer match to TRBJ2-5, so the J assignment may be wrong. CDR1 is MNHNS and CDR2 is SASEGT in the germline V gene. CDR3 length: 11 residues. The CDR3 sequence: CASRDRDAQYF. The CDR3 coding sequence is TGTGCCAGCAGAGACAGGGACGCCCAGTACTTC.

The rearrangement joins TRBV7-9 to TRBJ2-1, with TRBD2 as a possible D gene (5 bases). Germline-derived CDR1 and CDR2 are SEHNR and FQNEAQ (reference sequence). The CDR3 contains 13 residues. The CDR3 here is CAIRRTPQETQFF. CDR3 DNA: TGTGCTATAAGGAGGACGCCACAAGAGACCCAGTTCTTC.

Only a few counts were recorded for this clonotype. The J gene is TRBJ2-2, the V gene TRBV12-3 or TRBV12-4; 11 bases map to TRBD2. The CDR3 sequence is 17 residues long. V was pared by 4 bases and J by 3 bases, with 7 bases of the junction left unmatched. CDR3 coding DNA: TGTGCCAGCAGTTCCCCGCTAGCGGGAGGCCACACCGGGGAGCTGTTTTTT. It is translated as CASSSPLAGGHTGELFF.

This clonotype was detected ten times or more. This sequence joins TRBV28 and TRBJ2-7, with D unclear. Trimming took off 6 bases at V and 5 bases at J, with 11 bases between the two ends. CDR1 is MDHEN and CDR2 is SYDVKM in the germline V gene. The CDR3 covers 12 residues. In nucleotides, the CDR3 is TGTGCCAGCAGCCCCCTTGGGGACGAGCAGTACTTC. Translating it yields CASSPLGDEQYF. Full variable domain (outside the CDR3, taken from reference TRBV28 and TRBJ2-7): DVKVTQSSRYLVKRTGEKVFLECVQDMDHENMFWYRQDPGLGLRLIYFSYDVKMKEKGDIPEGYSVSREKKERFSLILESASTNQTSMYLCASSPLGDEQYFGPGTRLTVT.

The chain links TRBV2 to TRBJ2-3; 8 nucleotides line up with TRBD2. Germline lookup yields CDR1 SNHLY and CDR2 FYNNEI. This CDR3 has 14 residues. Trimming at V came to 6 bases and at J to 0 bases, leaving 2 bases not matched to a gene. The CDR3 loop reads CASRLAASTDTQYF. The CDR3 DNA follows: TGTGCCAGCAGACTAGCGGCTAGCACAGATACGCAGTATTTT. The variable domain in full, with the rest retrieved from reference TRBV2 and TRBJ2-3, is EPEVTQTPSHQVTQMGQEVILRCVPISNHLYFYWYRQILGQKVEFLVSFYNNEISEKSEIFDDQFSVERPDGSNFTLKIRSTKLEDSAMYFCASRLAASTDTQYFGPGTRLTVL.

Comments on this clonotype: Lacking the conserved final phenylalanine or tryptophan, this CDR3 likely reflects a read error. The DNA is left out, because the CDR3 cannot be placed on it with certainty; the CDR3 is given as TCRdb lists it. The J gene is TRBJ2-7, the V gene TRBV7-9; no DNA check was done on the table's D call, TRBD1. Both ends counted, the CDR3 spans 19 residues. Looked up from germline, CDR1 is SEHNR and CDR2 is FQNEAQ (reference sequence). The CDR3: CASSPANRGLPGYGYTFGS.

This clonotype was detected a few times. The CDR3 DNA is TGTGCCAGCAGCTTAGTGATCCAAGAGACCCAGTACTTC. This sequence encodes CASSLVIQETQYF. This chain links TRBV7-6 with TRBJ2-5; D gene unclear. Trimming took 1 base from V and 1 from J, leaving 4 bases between them. Germline V gives CDR1 SGHVS, CDR2 FNYEAQ. The CDR3 covers 13 residues.

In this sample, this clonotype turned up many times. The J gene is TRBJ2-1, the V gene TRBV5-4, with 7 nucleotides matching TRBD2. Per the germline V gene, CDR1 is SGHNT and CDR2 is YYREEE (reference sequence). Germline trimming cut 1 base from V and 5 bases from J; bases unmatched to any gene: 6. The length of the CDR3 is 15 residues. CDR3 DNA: TGTGCCAGCAGCTTGTCGGGAGGTAACCACAATGAGCAGTTCTTC. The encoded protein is CASSLSGGNHNEQFF.

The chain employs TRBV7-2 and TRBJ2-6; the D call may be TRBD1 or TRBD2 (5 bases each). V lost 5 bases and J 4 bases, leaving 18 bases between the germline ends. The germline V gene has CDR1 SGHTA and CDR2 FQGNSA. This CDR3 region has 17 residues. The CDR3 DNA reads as TGTGCCAGCAGCCCGGGACCTGCGAGCTTCGGGGCCAACGTCCTGACTTTC. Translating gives CASSPGPASFGANVLTF.

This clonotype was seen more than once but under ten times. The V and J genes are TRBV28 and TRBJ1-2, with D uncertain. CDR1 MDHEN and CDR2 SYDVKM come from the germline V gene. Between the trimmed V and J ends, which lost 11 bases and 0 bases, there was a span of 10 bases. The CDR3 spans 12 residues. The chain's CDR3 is CAGIAANYGYTF. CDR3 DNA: TGTGCCGGCATCGCAGCTAACTATGGCTACACCTTC.

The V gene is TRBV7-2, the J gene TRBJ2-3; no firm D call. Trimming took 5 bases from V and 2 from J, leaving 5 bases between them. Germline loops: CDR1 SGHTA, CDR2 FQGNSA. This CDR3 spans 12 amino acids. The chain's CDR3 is CASSHYTDTQYF. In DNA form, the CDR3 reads TGTGCCAGCAGCCACTACACAGATACGCAGTATTTT. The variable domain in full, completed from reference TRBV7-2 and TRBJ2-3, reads GAGVSQSPSNKVTEKGKDVELRCDPISGHTALYWYRQSLGQGLEFLIYFQGNSAPDKSGLPSDRFSAERTGGSVSTLTIQRTQQEDSAVYLCASSHYTDTQYFGPGTRLTVL.

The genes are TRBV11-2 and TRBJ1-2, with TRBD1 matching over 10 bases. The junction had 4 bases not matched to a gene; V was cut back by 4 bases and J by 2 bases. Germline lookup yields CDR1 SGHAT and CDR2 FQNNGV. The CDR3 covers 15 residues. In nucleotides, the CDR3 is TGTGCCAGCAGCTCCGGACAGGGGGGAAACTATGGCTACACCTTC. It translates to CASSSGQGGNYGYTF.

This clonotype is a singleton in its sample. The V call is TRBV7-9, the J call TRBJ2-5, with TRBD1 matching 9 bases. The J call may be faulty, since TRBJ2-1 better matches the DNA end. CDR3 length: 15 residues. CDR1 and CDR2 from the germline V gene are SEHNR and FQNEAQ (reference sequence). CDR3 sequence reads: CASSPKDRGYNEQFF. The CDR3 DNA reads TGTGCCAGCAGCCCGAAGGACAGGGGCTACAATGAGCAGTTCTTC.

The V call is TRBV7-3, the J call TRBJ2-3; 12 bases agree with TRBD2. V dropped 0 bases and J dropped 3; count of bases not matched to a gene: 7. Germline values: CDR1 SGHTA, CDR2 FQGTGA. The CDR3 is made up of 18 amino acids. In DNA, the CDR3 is TGTGCCAGCAGCTTAACAGCGACTAGCGGGAGTGGGACAGATACGCAGTATTTT. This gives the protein CASSLTATSGSGTDTQYF.

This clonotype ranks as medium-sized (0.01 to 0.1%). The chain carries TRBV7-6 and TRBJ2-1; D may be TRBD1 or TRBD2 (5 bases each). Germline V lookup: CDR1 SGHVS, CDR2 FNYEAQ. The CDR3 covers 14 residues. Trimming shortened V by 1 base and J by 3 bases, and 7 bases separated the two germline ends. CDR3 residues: CASSLGGNYNEQFF. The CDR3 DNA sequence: TGTGCCAGCAGCTTAGGGGGGAACTACAATGAGCAGTTCTTC.

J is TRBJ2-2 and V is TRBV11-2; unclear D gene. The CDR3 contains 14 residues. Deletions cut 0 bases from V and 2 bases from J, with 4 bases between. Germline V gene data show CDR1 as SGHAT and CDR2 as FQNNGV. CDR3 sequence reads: CASSLEINTGELFF. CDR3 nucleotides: TGTGCCAGCAGCTTAGAAATTAACACCGGGGAGCTGTTTTTT.

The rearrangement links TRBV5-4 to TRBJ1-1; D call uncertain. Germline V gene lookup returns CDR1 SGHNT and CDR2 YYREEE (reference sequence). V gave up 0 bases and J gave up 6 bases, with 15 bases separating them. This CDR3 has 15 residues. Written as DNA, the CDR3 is TGTGCCAGCAGCTTGGTGGGCGTGCCCTTGGCTGAAGCTTTCTTT. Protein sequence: CASSLVGVPLAEAFF.

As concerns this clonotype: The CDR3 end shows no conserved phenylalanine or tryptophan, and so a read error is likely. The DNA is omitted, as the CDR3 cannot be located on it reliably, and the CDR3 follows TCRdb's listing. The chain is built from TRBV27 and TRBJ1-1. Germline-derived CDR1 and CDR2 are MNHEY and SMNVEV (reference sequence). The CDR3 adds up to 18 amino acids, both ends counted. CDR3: CASSPGGLAGALEQFFGP.

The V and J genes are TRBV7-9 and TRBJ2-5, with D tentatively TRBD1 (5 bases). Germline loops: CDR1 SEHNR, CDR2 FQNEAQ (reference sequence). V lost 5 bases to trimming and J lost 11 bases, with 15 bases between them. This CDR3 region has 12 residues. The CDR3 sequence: CASSTSGIEQYF. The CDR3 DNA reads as TGTGCCAGCAGCACCTCAGGGATTGAGCAGTACTTC.

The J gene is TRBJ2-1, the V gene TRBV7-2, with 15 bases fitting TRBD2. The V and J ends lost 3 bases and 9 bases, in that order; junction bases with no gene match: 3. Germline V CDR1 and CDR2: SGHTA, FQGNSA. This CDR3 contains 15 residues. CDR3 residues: CASSFGLAGGGEQFF. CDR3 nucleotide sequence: TGTGCCAGCAGCTTTGGACTAGCGGGAGGGGGTGAGCAGTTCTTC.